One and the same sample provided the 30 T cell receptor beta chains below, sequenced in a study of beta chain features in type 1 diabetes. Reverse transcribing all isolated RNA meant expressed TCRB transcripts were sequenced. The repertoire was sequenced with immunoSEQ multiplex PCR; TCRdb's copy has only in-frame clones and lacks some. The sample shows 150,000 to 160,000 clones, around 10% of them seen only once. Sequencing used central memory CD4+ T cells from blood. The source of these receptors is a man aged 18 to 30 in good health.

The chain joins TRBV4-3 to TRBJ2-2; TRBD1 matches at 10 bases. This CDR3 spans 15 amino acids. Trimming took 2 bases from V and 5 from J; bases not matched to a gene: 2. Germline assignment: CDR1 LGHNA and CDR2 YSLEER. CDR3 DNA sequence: TGCGCCAGCAGCCAATGGGACAGGGGTACCGGGGAGCTGTTTTTT. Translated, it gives CASSQWDRGTGELFF.

CDR3 coding DNA: TGTGCCAGCAGCTCCGGCCGGACAGGGTTGTCAGATACGCAGTATTTT. Protein: CASSSGRTGLSDTQYF. The chain has TRBV7-9 and TRBJ2-3; TRBD1 matches at 8 bases. The CDR3 is made up of 16 amino acids. The germline CDR1 and CDR2 sequences are SEHNR and FQNEAQ (reference sequence). Trimming at V came to 4 bases and at J to 4 bases, leaving 10 bases not matched to a gene.

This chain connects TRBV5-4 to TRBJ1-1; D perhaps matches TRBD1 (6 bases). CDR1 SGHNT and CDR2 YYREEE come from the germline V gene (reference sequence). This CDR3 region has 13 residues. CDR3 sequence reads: CAGNKGGNTEAFF. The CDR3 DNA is TGTGCAGGGAACAAAGGGGGAAACACTGAAGCTTTCTTT.

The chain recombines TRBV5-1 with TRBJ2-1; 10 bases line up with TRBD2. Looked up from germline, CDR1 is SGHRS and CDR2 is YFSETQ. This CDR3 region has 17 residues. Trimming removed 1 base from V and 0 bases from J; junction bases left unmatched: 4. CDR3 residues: CASSLKASGGSYNEQFF. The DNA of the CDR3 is TGCGCCAGCAGCTTGAAGGCTAGCGGGGGCTCCTACAATGAGCAGTTCTTC.

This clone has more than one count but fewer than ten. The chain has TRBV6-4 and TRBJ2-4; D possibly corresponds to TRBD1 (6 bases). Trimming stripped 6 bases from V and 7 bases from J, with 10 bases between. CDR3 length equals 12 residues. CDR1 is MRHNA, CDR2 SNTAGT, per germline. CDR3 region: CASRGDNNIQYF. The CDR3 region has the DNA TGTGCCAGCAGGGGGGACAATAACATTCAGTACTTC.

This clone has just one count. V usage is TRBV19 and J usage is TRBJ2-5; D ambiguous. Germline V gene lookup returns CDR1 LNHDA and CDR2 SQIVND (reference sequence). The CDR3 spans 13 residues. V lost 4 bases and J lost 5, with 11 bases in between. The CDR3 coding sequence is TGTGCCAGTAGTAACCACCGGCGGGAGACCCAGTACTTC. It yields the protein CASSNHRRETQYF.

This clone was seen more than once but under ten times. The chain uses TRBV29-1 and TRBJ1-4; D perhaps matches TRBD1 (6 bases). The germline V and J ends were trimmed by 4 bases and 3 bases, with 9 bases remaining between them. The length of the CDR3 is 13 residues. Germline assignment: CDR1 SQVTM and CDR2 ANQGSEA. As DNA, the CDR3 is TGCAGCGTTGGGGGGACATCTAATGAAAAACTGTTTTTT. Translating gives CSVGGTSNEKLFF.

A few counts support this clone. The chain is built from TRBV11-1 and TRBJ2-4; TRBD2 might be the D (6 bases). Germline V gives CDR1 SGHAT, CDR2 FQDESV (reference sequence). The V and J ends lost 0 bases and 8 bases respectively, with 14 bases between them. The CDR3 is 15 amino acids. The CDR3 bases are TGTGCCAGCAGCTTAGCCCTTCGGAGGGGAGACATTCAGTACTTC. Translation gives CASSLALRRGDIQYF. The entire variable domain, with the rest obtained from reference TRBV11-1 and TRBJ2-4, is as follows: EAEVAQSPRYKITEKSQAVAFWCDPISGHATLYWYRQILGQGPELLVQFQDESVVDDSQLPKDRFSAERLKGVDSTLKIQPAELGDSAMYLCASSLALRRGDIQYFGAGTRLSVL.

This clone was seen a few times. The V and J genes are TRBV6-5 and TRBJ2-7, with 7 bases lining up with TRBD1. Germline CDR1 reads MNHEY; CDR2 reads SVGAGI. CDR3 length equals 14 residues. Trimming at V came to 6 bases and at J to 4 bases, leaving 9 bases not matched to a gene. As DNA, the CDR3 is TGTGCCAGCAGCCGACAGGGAATTGTTTACGAGCAGTACTTC. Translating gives CASSRQGIVYEQYF.

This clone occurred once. DNA of the CDR3: TGTGCCAGCAGCCGGACCAATTCACCCCTCCACTTT. Its translation: CASSRTNSPLHF. The J gene is TRBJ1-6, the V gene TRBV7-9; D not certain. Per germline, CDR1 SEHNR and CDR2 FQNEAQ (reference sequence). Between the trimmed V and J ends, which lost 5 bases and 7 bases, there was a span of 6 bases. The CDR3 contains 12 residues.

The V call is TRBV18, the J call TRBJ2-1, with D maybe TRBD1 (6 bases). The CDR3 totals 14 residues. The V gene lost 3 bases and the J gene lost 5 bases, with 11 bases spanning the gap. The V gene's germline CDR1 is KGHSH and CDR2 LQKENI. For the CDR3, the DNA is TGTGCCAGCTCACCTTCGACAGGCAACAATGAGCAGTTCTTC. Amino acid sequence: CASSPSTGNNEQFF.

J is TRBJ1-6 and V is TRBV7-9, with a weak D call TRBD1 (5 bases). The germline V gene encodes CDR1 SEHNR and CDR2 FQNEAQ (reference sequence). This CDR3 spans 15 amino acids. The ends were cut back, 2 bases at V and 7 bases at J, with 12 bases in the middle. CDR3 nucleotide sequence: TGTGCCAGCAGCTTACAACCGGCAGGGAATTCACCCCTCCACTTT. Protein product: CASSLQPAGNSPLHF.

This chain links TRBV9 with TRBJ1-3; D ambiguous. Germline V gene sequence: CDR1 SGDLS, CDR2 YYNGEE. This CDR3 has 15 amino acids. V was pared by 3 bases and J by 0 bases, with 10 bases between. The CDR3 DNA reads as TGTGCCAGCAGCGATATACAGAGCTCTGGAAACACCATATATTTT. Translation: CASSDIQSSGNTIYF. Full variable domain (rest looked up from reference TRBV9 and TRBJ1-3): DSGVTQTPKHLITATGQRVTLRCSPRSGDLSVYWYQQSLDQGLQFLIQYYNGEERAKGNILERFSAQQFPDLHSELNLSSLELGDSALYFCASSDIQSSGNTIYFGEGSWLTVV.

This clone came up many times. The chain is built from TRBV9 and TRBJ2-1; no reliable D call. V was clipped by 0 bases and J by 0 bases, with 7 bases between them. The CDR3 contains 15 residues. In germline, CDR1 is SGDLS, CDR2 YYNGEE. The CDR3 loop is CASSVALSSYNEQFF. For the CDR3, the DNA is TGTGCCAGCAGCGTAGCGCTCAGCTCCTACAATGAGCAGTTCTTC.

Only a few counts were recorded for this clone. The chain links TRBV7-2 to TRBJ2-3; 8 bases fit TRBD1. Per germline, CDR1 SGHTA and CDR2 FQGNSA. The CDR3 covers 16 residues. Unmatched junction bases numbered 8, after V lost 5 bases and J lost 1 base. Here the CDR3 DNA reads TGTGCCAGCAGCCCCAGGGGGCGTGGGGGCACAGATACGCAGTATTTT. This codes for CASSPRGRGGTDTQYF.

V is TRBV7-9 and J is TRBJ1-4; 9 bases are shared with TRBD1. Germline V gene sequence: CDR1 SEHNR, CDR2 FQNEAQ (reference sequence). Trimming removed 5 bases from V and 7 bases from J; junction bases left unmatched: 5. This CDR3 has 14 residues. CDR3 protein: CASSEQGAGEKLFF. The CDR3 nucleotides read TGTGCCAGCAGCGAACAGGGGGCCGGTGAAAAACTGTTTTTT.

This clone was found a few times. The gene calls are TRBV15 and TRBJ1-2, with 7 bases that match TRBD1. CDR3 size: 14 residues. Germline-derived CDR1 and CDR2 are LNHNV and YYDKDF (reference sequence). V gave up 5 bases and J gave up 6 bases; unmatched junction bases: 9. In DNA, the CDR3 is TGTGCCACCAGCCGCCCGGGACAGCATAATGGCTACACCTTC. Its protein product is CATSRPGQHNGYTF.

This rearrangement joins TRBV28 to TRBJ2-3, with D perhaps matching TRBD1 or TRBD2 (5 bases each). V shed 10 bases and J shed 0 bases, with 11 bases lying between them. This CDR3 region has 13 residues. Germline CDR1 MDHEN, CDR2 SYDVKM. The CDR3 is CATGRDSTDTQYF. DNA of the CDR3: TGTGCCACAGGACGGGACAGCACAGATACGCAGTATTTT.

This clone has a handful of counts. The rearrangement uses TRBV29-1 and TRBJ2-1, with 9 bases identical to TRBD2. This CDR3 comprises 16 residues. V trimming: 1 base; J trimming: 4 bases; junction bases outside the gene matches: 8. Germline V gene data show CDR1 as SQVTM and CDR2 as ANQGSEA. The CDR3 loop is CSVEGGRGVGYNEQFF. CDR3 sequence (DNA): TGCAGCGTTGAAGGCGGGAGGGGAGTTGGGTACAATGAGCAGTTCTTC.

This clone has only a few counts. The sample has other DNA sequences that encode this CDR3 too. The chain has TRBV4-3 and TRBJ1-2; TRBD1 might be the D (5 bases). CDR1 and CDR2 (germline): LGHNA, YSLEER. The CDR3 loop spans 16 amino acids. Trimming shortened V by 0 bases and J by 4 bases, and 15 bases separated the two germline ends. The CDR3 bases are TGCGCCAGCAGCCAAGATCGCGGGGGTCTTCTCTATGGCTACACCTTC. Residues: CASSQDRGGLLYGYTF.

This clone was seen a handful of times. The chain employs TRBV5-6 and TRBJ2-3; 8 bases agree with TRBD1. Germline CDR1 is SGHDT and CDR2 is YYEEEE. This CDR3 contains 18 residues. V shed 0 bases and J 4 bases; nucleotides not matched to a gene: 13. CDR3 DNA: TGTGCCAGCAGCTTGGGCCCGGACAGGGTAATATATGCAGATACGCAGTATTTT. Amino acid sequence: CASSLGPDRVIYADTQYF. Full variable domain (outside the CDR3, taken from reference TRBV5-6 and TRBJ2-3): DAGVTQSPTHLIKTRGQQVTLRCSPKSGHDTVSWYQQALGQGPQFIFQYYEEEERQRGNFPDRFSGHQFPNYSSELNVNALLLGDSALYLCASSLGPDRVIYADTQYFGPGTRLTVL.

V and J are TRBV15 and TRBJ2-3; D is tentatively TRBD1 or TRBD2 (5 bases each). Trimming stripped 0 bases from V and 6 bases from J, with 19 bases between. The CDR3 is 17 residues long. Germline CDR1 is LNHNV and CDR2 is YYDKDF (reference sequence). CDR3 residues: CATSRDGTGMGMDTQYF. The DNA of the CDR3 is TGTGCCACCAGCAGAGATGGGACGGGTATGGGTATGGATACGCAGTATTTT.

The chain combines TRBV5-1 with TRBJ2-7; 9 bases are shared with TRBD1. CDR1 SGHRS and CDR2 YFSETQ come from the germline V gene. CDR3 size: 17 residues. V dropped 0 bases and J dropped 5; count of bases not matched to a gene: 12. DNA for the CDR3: TGCGCCAGCAGCTTGGATTTAGCCGGGACAGGGAGCCACGAGCAGTACTTC. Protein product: CASSLDLAGTGSHEQYF.

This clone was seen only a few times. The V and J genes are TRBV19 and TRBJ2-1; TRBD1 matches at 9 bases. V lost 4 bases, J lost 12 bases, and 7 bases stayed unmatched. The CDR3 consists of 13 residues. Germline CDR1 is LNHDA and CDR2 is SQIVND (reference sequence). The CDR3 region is CASSTEPGQGQFF. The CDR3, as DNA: TGTGCCAGTAGTACCGAACCGGGACAGGGGCAGTTCTTC. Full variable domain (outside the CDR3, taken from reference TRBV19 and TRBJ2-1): DGGITQSPKYLFRKEGQNVTLSCEQNLNHDAMYWYRQDPGQGLRLIYYSQIVNDFQKGDIAEGYSVSREKKESFPLTVTSAQKNPTAFYLCASSTEPGQGQFFGPGTRLTVL.

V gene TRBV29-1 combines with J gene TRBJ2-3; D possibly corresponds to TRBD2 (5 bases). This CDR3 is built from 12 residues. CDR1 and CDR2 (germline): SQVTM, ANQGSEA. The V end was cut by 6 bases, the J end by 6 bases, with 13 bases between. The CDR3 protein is CSVATSFDTQYF. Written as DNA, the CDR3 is TGCAGCGTCGCCACTAGTTTCGATACGCAGTATTTT.

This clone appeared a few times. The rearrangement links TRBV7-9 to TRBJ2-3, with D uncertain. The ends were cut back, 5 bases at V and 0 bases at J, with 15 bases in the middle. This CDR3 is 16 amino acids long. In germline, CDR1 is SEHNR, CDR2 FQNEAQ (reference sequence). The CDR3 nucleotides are TGTGCCAGCAGCGCCCGGAGCCCGACTAGCACAGATACGCAGTATTTT. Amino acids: CASSARSPTSTDTQYF. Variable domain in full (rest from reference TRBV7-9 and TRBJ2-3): DTGVSQNPRHKITKRGQNVTFRCDPISEHNRLYWYRQTLGQGPEFLTYFQNEAQLEKSRLLSDRFSAERPKGSFSTLEIQRTEQGDSAMYLCASSARSPTSTDTQYFGPGTRLTVL.

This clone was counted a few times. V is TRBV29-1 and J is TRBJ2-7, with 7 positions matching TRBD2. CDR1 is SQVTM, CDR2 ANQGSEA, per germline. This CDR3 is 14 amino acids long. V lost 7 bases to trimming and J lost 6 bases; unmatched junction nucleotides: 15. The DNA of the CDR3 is TGCAGCGGAGTCGGAGAGCGGGGAAAGGGCGAGCAGTACTTC. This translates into CSGVGERGKGEQYF.

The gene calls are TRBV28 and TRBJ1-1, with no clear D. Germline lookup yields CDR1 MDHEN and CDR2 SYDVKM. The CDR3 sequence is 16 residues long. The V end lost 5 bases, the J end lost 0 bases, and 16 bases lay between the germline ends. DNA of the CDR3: TGTGCCAGCAGTGGACTCCAGATATCCATGAACACTGAAGCTTTCTTT. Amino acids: CASSGLQISMNTEAFF.

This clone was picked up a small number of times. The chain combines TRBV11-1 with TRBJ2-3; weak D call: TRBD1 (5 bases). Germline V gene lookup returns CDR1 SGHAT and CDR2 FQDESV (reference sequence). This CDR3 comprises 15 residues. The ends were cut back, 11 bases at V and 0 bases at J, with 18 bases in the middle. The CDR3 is CASQHRPSSTDTQYF. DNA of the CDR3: TGTGCCTCACAACACAGGCCATCTAGCACAGATACGCAGTATTTT.

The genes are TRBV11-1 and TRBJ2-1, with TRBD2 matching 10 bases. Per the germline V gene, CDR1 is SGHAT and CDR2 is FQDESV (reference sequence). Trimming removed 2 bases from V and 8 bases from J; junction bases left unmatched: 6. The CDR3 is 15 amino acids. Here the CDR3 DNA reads TGTGCCAGCAGCTTAAGGCTAGCGGGAGTGGATGAGCAGTTCTTC. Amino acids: CASSLRLAGVDEQFF.